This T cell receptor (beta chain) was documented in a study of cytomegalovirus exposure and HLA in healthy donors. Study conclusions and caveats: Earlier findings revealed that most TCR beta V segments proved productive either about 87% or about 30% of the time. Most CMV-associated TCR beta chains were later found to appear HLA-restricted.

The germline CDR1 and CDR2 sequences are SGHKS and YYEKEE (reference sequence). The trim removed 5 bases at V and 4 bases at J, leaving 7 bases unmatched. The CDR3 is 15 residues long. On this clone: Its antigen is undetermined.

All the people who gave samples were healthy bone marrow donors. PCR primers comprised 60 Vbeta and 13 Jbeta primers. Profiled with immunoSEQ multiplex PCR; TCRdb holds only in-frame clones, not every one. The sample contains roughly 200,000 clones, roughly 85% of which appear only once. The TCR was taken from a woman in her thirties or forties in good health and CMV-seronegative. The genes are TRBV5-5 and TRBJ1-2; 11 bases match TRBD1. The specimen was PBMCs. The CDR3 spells CASRNRTGGFYGYTF. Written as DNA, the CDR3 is TGTGCCAGCAGGAATAGGACAGGGGGCTTCTATGGCTACACCTTC.